Included here is one TCR beta chain sequence, with context. The germline V gene has CDR1 SGHAT and CDR2 FQNNGV. V lost 4 bases to trimming and J lost 8 bases, with 17 bases between them. This CDR3 has 15 amino acids. These data belong to a study of shared clonotypes between healthy human individuals. Naive CD8 populations comprised CD45RO-negative cells positively selected for CCR7, excluding terminally differentiated effector memory CD45RA+ cells. Donors had no recently reported acute infections or vaccinations and were HIV-negative. Profiling relied on immunoSEQ multiplex PCR, and the TCRdb table lists in-frame clones only, not all of them. The data hold more than 2 million clones, with approximately 94% observed a single time.

This TCR was recovered from a man aged 18 to 30 in good health. This chain connects TRBV11-2 to TRBJ1-4; D possibly corresponds to TRBD1 (6 bases). The material sequenced was naive CD8+ T cells sorted from blood. The DNA for the CDR3 is TGTGCCAGCAGCTCAGAACACGGGACAAACGAAAAACTGTTTTTT. It is translated as CASSSEHGTNEKLFF.